This is a list of T cell receptor beta chains from one sample in a study of cytotoxic CD8 clonotypes in ibrutinib-treated CLL. The repertoire was sequenced with immunoSEQ multiplex PCR; TCRdb's copy has only in-frame clones and lacks some. The sample lists 110,000 to 150,000 clones, 60% to 85% occurring once. The source material was PBMCs, sampled after 24 months of ibrutinib treatment. These receptors all come from a human donor with chronic lymphocytic leukemia. CDR3s include the opening cysteine and the closing phenylalanine or tryptophan. The D gene is left open where the match is weak. Size is omitted from some rows. Given values are once, few, many or a class for expanded clones.

once	.	TRBV6-6	TRBJ2-5	TGTGCCGTCCGTGACACAAACCAAGAGACCCAGTACTTC	CAVRDTNQETQYF
.	.	TRBV7-2	TRBJ2-7	TGTGCCAGCAGCCCCCGGTTGCTCCCCCACTACGAGCAGTACTTC	CASSPRLLPHYEQYF
.	.	TRBV27	TRBJ2-7	TGTGCCAGCGCCTGGGCTAGCAGCTCCTACGAGCAGTACTTC	CASAWASSSYEQYF
.	TRBD1	TRBV19	TRBJ2-3	TGTGCCAGTAGGTCCAGGGGGCCTAGCACAGATACGCAGTATTTT	CASRSRGPSTDTQYF
.	TRBD2	TRBV28	TRBJ2-1	TGTGCCAGCCCGGCCCCGGGACTAGCTGACTACAATGAGCAGTTCTTC	CASPAPGLADYNEQFF
once	TRBD2	TRBV6-6	TRBJ2-5	TGTGCCAGCAGTTACCCCCAGAGGTCGGGGGGAGAGACCCAGTACTTC	CASSYPQRSGGETQYF
.	TRBD1	TRBV29-1	TRBJ1-3	TGCAGCGGAGGACAGGGGGACACCATATATTTT	CSGGQGDTIYF
.	.	TRBV27	TRBJ2-7	TGTGCCAGCAGACGCGGGAACAGTGGGGGGTCTTTCGTCCACGAGCAGTACTTC	CASRRGNSGGSFVHEQYF
.	.	TRBV6-5	TRBJ2-4	TGTGCCAGCAGTCCAACAGGGTCCAAAAACATTCAGTACTTC	CASSPTGSKNIQYF
.	.	TRBV19	TRBJ1-2	TGTGCCAGCCGGGGCCCGGGCGGCAACTATGGCTACACCTTC	CASRGPGGNYGYTF